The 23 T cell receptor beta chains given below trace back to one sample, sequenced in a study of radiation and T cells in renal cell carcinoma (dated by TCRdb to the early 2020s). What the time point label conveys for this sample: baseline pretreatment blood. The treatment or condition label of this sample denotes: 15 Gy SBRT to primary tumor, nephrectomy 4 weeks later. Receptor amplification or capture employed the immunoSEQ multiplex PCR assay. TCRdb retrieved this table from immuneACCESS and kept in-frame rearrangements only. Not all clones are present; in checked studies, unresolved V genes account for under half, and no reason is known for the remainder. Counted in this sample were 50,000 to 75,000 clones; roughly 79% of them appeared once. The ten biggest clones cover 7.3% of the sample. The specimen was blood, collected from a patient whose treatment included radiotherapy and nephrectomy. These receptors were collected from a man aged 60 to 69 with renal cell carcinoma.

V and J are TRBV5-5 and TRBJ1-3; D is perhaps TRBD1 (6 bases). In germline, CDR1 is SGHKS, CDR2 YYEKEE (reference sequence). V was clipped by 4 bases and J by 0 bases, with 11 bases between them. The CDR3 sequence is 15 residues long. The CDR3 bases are TGTGCCAGCAGCGGGGACATTAGCTCTGGAAACACCATATATTTT. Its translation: CASSGDISSGNTIYF.

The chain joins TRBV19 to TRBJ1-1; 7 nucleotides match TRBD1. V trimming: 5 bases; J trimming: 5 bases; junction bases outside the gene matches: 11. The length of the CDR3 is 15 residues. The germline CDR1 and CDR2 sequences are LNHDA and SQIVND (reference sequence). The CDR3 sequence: CASSSRTGRETEAFF. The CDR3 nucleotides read TGTGCCAGTAGTTCCAGGACAGGAAGAGAAACTGAAGCTTTCTTT.

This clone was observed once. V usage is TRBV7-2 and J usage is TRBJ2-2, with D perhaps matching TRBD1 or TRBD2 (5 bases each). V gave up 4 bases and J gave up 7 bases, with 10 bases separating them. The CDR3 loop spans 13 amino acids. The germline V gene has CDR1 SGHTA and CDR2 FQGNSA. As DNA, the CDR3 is TGTGCCAGCAGCTGGGGGACGTACGGGGAGCTGTTTTTT. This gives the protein CASSWGTYGELFF.

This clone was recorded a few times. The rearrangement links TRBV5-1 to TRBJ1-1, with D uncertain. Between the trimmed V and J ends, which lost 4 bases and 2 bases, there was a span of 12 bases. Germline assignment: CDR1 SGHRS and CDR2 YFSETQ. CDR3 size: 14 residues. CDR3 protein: CASSVQEPNTEAFF. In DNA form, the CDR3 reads TGCGCCAGCAGCGTTCAGGAGCCTAACACTGAAGCTTTCTTT.

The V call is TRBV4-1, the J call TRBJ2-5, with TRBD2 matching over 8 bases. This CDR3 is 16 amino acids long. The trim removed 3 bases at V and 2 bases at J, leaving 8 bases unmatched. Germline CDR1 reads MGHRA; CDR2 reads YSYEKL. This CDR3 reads CASSQGSGGKQETQYF. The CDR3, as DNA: TGCGCCAGCAGCCAGGGGAGCGGGGGAAAACAAGAGACCCAGTACTTC.

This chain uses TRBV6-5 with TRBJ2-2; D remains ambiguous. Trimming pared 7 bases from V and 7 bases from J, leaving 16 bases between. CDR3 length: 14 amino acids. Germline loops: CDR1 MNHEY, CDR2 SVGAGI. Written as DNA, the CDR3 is TGTGCCAGCATGGAGCTGGGGATGGGCGGGGAGCTGTTTTTT. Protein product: CASMELGMGGELFF.

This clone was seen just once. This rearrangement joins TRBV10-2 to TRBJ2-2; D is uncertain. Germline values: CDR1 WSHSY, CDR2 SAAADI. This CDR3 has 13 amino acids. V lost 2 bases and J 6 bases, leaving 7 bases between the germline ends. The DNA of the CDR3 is TGCGCCAGCAGTGAGGTTCGCGCCGGGGAGCTGTTTTTT. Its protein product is CASSEVRAGELFF.

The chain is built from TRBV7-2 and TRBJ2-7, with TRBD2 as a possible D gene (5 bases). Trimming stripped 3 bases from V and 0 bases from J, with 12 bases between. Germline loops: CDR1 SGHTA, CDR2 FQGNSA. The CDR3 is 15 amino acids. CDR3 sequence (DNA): TGTGCCAGCAGCTTCGGAGCGGCCAGCTCCTACGAGCAGTACTTC. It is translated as CASSFGAASSYEQYF.

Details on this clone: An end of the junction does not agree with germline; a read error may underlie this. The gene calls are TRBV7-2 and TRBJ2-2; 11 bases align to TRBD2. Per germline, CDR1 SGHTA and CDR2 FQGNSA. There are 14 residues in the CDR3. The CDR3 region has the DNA TGTGCCAGCAGTTTAGCGGGAGGGGCCGGGGAGCTGTTTTTT. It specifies CASSLAGGAGELFF.

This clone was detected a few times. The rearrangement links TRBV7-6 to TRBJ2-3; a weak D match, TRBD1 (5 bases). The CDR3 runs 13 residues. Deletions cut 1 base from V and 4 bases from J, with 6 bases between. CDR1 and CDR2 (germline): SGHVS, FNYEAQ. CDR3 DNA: TGTGCCAGCAGCTTAGAAGGGGCAGATACGCAGTATTTT. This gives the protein CASSLEGADTQYF.

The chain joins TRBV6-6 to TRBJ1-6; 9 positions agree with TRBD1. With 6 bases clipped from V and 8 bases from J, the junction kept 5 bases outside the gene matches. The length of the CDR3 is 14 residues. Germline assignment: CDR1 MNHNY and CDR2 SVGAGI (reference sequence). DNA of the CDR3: TGTGCCAGCAGATTGGGACAGGGTGATTCACCCCTCCACTTT. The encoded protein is CASRLGQGDSPLHF.

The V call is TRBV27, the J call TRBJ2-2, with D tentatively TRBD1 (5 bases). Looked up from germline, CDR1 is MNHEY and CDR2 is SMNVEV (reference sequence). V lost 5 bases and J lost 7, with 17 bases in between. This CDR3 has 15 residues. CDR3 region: CASSAQGGQGGELFF. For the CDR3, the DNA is TGTGCCAGCAGTGCCCAGGGCGGCCAAGGCGGGGAGCTGTTTTTT.

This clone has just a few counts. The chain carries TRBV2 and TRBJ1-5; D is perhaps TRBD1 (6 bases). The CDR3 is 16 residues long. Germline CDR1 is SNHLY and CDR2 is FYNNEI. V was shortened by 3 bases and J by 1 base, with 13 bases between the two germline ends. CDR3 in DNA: TGTGCCAGCAGTGAGGGGGGGCGGGTGAGCAATCAGCCCCAGCATTTT. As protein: CASSEGGRVSNQPQHF. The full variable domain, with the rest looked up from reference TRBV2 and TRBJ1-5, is EPEVTQTPSHQVTQMGQEVILRCVPISNHLYFYWYRQILGQKVEFLVSFYNNEISEKSEIFDDQFSVERPDGSNFTLKIRSTKLEDSAMYFCASSEGGRVSNQPQHFGDGTRLSIL.

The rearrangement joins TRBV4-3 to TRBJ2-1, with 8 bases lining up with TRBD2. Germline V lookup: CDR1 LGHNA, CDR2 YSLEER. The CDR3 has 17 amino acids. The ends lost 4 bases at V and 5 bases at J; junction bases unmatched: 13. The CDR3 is CASSPAKRGTFDNEQFF. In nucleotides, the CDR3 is TGCGCCAGCAGCCCAGCTAAGCGGGGGACCTTCGACAATGAGCAGTTCTTC.

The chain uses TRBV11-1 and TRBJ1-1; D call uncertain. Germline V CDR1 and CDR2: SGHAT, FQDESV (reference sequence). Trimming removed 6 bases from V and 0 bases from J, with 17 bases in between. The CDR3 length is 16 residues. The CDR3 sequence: CASRDTSDKLNTEAFF. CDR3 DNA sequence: TGTGCCAGCAGGGATACTTCCGACAAGCTGAACACTGAAGCTTTCTTT.

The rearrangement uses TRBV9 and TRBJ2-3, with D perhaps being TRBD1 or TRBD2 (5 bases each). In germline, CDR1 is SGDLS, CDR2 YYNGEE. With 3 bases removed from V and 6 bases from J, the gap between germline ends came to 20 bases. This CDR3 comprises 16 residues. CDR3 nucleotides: TGTGCCAGCAGCGCCCGGGACCCCCCCCTATCGGATACGCAGTATTTT. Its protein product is CASSARDPPLSDTQYF.

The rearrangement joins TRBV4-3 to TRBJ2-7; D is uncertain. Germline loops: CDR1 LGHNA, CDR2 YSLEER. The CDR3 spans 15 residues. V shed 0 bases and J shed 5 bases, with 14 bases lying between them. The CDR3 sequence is CASSQDPQSSNEQYF. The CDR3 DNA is TGCGCCAGCAGCCAAGATCCACAGTCCTCTAACGAGCAGTACTTC.

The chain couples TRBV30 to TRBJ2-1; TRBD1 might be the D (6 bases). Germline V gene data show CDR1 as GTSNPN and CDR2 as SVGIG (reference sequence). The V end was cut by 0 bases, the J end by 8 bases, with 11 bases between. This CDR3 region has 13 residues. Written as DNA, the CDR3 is TGTGCCTGGAGTGTAGCACAGGGTCATGAGCAGTTCTTC. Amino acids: CAWSVAQGHEQFF.

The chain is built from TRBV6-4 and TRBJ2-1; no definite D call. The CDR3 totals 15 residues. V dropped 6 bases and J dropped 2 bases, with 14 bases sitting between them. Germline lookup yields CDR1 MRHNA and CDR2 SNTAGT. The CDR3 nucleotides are TGTGCCAGCAGGGTCCGGCCCGAGACCTACAATGAGCAGTTCTTC. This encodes CASRVRPETYNEQFF.

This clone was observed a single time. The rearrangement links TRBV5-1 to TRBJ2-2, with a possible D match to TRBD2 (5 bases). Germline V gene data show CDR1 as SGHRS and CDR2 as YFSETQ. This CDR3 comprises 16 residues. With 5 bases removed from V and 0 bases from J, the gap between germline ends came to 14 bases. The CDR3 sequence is CASSWSGPTNTGELFF. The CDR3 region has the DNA TGCGCCAGCAGTTGGAGCGGCCCGACGAACACCGGGGAGCTGTTTTTT.

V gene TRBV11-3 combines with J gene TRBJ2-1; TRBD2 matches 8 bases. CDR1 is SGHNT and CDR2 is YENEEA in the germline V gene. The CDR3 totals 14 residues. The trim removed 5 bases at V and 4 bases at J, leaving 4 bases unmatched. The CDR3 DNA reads TGTGCCAGCAGCGCAGCGGGAGCTTACAATGAGCAGTTCTTC. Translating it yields CASSAAGAYNEQFF.

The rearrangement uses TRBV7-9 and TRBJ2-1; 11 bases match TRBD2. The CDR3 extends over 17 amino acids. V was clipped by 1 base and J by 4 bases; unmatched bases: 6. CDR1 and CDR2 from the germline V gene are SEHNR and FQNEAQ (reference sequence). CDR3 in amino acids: CASSLETGTSGYNEQFF. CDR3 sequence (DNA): TGTGCCAGCAGCTTAGAAACCGGGACTAGCGGATACAATGAGCAGTTCTTC.

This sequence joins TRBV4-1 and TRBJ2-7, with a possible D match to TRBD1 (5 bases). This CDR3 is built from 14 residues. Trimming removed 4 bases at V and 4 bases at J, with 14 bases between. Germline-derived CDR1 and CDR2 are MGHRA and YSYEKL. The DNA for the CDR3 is TGCGCCAGCAGCCTGGACACCACTCTATACGAGCAGTACGTC. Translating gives CASSLDTTLYEQYV.